This T cell receptor (beta chain) comes out of a study of blood T cell repertoires in COVID-19. Overall study context: Samples taken during acute and convalescent COVID-19 were collected in the United States, Italy and Spain. The analysed material was cDNA or gDNA that came from T cells, B-cell-depleted T cells, or PBMCs.

The CDR3 consists of 16 residues. Losses at the gene ends were 5 bases for V and 6 bases for J; bases not matched to a gene: 10. Germline assignment: CDR1 SGHTA and CDR2 FQGTGA. Patients in Seattle were enrolled during active infection, then followed longitudinally. Original processing notes: From reference gene primer amplification, estimates of nucleated cell counts were derived. Data came from immunoSEQ multiplex PCR; TCRdb stores just in-frame clones and leaves some out. The V and J calls and clone size are taken from that table; D and trimming were inferred from the DNA. The sample has roughly 380,000 clones, roughly 90% seen once.

Sample: peripheral blood. The chain joins TRBV7-3 to TRBJ2-3; 11 bases are shared with TRBD1. This sequence originates from a woman aged 60 to 75 with COVID-19, enrolled during active disease. CDR3: CASSPMWTGGWDTQYF. CDR3 nucleotide sequence: TGTGCCAGCAGCCCTATGTGGACAGGGGGCTGGGATACGCAGTATTTT.